What follows are 32 T cell receptor beta chains derived from one specimen sequenced in a study of blood T cell repertoires in COVID-19. This table comes from immunoSEQ multiplex PCR, and its TCRdb copy is limited to in-frame clones, with some not included. The sample lists some 500,000 clones, roughly 90% occurring once. Sequencing was carried out using PBMCs or T cells enriched from blood (not recorded which). All receptors derive from a woman aged 40 to 50 who had recovered from COVID-19.

The CDR3 region has the DNA TGCAGCGTGAACTATGGCTACACCTTC. Amino acids: CSVNYGYTF. The chain has TRBV20-1 and TRBJ1-2; the D is unclear. The CDR3 extends over 9 amino acids. Germline-derived CDR1 and CDR2 are DFQATT and SNEGSKA (reference sequence).

With regard to this clone: Other DNA sequences from this sample encode an identical CDR3 as well. The chain joins TRBV4-3 to TRBJ2-7; TRBD2 might be the D (5 bases). Germline CDR1 is LGHNA and CDR2 is YSLEER. Trimming took 0 bases from V and 1 from J, leaving 7 bases between them. The CDR3 length is 14 residues. CDR3 nucleotide sequence: TGCGCCAGCAGCCAAGAAAGAGGGTCCTACGAGCAGTACTTC. Protein: CASSQERGSYEQYF.

This clone was found once. This chain links TRBV7-2 with TRBJ2-1, with a possible D match to TRBD2 (6 bases). Germline loops: CDR1 SGHTA, CDR2 FQGNSA. The CDR3 sequence is 13 residues long. Trimming left V 5 bases short and J 10 bases short, with 15 bases between. CDR3 coding DNA: TGTGCCAGCAGCCCGGACTATCTCCGCGAGCAGTTCTTC. Translated: CASSPDYLREQFF.

The chain couples TRBV2 to TRBJ1-2, with D uncertain. This CDR3 has 13 amino acids. Trimming shortened V by 8 bases and J by 8 bases, and 18 bases separated the two germline ends. CDR1 SNHLY and CDR2 FYNNEI come from the germline V gene. The CDR3 sequence is CASRADNSGGYTF. The DNA of the CDR3 is TGTGCCAGCCGGGCAGACAATTCGGGAGGCTACACCTTC.

CDR3 amino acids: CASALTDTQYF. As DNA, the CDR3 is TGTGCCAGCGCGTTAACGGATACGCAGTATTTT. This chain uses TRBV12-3 or TRBV12-4 with TRBJ2-3; D gene unclear. The V end lost 8 bases, the J end lost 6 bases, and 9 bases lay between the germline ends. CDR3 length equals 11 residues.

The chain has TRBV11-3 and TRBJ1-5, with D possibly matching TRBD1 (5 bases). Germline-derived CDR1 and CDR2 are SGHNT and YENEEA. V lost 6 bases and J 6 bases, leaving 12 bases between the germline ends. The CDR3 loop spans 13 amino acids. The CDR3, as DNA: TGTGCCAGCAGTTCAGGGTCCGGTCAGCCCCAGCATTTT. As protein: CASSSGSGQPQHF.

The chain employs TRBV4-2 and TRBJ2-5; 9 bases are shared with TRBD2. The ends lost 4 bases at V and 2 bases at J; junction bases unmatched: 5. The CDR3 loop spans 15 amino acids. Germline V CDR1 and CDR2: LGHNA, YNFKEQ. This CDR3 is CASSRETSGQETQYF. The CDR3 DNA reads as TGTGCCAGCAGCCGAGAGACTAGCGGACAAGAGACCCAGTACTTC.

The chain carries TRBV6-4 and TRBJ1-1; D might be TRBD1 (5 bases). The germline V and J ends were trimmed by 3 bases and 1 base, with 15 bases remaining between them. CDR3 size: 16 residues. Germline V CDR1 and CDR2: MRHNA, SNTAGT. CDR3 region: CASSEQALSKNTEAFF. CDR3 sequence (DNA): TGTGCCAGCAGTGAACAGGCGTTGTCAAAGAACACTGAAGCTTTCTTT.

CDR3 sequence: CASSLARLATNTGELFF. CDR3 nucleotides: TGTGCCAGCAGCTTAGCTCGGCTAGCGACGAACACCGGGGAGCTGTTTTTT. The rearrangement joins TRBV7-2 to TRBJ2-2; TRBD2 might be the D (6 bases). Trimming took off 0 bases at V and 0 bases at J, with 11 bases between the two ends. In germline, CDR1 is SGHTA, CDR2 FQGNSA. The CDR3 extends over 17 amino acids.

This sequence joins TRBV27 and TRBJ2-5, with D tentatively TRBD2 (5 bases). This CDR3 spans 17 amino acids. V shed 2 bases and J shed 2 bases, with 18 bases lying between them. Germline CDR1 is MNHEY and CDR2 is SMNVEV (reference sequence). Here the CDR3 reads CASSLTGFWRTQETQYF. CDR3 DNA: TGTGCCAGCAGTTTAACTGGATTTTGGAGGACTCAAGAGACCCAGTACTTC.

The rearrangement joins TRBV5-6 to TRBJ2-7, with a possible D match to TRBD1 (6 bases). CDR1 is SGHDT and CDR2 is YYEEEE in the germline V gene. Trimming left V 0 bases short and J 1 base short, with 8 bases between. The CDR3 loop spans 14 amino acids. The CDR3 is CASSLVGTSYEQYF. The CDR3 DNA reads TGTGCCAGCAGCTTGGTAGGGACATCCTACGAGCAGTACTTC.

The chain has TRBV19 and TRBJ1-5; 11 bases fit TRBD1. With V trimmed by 5 bases and J by 11 bases, 11 bases remained unmatched. Germline loops: CDR1 LNHDA, CDR2 SQIVND (reference sequence). The CDR3 has 15 residues. CDR3 nucleotides: TGTGCCAGTAGTGTCGGGACAGGGGGGACTAAGACCCAGCATTTT. Translating gives CASSVGTGGTKTQHF.

Turning to this clone: One end of the junction is discordant with germline, which a read error may explain. Other nucleotide sequences in the sample specify the same CDR3. The chain employs TRBV5-1 and TRBJ2-2; the match to TRBD2 covers 12 bases. The V gene's germline CDR1 is SGHRS and CDR2 YFSETQ. This CDR3 has 17 residues. CDR3 nucleotides: TGCGCCAGTAGCTCTCAGACTAGCGGGAGTCTAACCGGGGAGCTGTTTTTT. Amino acids: CASSSQTSGSLTGELFF.

CDR3 sequence (DNA): TGTGCCAGTAGTATAGGGGCGGGAGCGGTCGAGCAGTACTTC. The encoded protein is CASSIGAGAVEQYF. The V call is TRBV19, the J call TRBJ2-7; 7 nucleotides line up with TRBD2. This CDR3 comprises 14 residues. J gave up 6 bases and V 1 base, and 6 bases lay outside the gene matches. CDR1 and CDR2 from the germline V gene are LNHDA and SQIVND (reference sequence).

This chain connects TRBV28 to TRBJ1-4, with TRBD1 matching 9 bases. Trimming at V came to 2 bases and at J to 8 bases, leaving 6 bases not matched to a gene. Germline-derived CDR1 and CDR2 are MDHEN and SYDVKM. This CDR3 contains 15 residues. This chain's CDR3 is CASSLEGQGPEKLFF. CDR3 coding DNA: TGTGCCAGCAGTTTAGAGGGACAGGGACCAGAAAAACTGTTTTTT. Using reference TRBV28 and TRBJ1-4 for the parts outside the CDR3, the full variable domain is DVKVTQSSRYLVKRTGEKVFLECVQDMDHENMFWYRQDPGLGLRLIYFSYDVKMKEKGDIPEGYSVSREKKERFSLILESASTNQTSMYLCASSLEGQGPEKLFFGSGTQLSVL.

The chain is built from TRBV2 and TRBJ2-2; 9 nucleotides match TRBD2. The V and J ends lost 1 base and 3 bases, in that order; junction bases with no gene match: 12. The CDR3 has 19 amino acids. Germline-derived CDR1 and CDR2 are SNHLY and FYNNEI. The CDR3 sequence: CASSEGVSGRGGDTGELFF. The DNA for the CDR3 is TGTGCCAGCAGTGAAGGCGTTAGCGGGAGAGGGGGGGACACCGGGGAGCTGTTTTTT. Using reference TRBV2 and TRBJ2-2 for the parts outside the CDR3, the full variable domain is EPEVTQTPSHQVTQMGQEVILRCVPISNHLYFYWYRQILGQKVEFLVSFYNNEISEKSEIFDDQFSVERPDGSNFTLKIRSTKLEDSAMYFCASSEGVSGRGGDTGELFFGEGSRLTVL.

CDR3 nucleotides: TGTGCCAGCAGCTTGGGGGCTTCGGGTGGAAACACCATATATTTT. It specifies CASSLGASGGNTIYF. The V gene is TRBV7-6, the J gene TRBJ1-3; weak D call: TRBD1 (6 bases). The CDR3 is made up of 15 amino acids. V was trimmed by 3 bases and J by 3 bases, leaving 12 bases between them. Germline CDR1 reads SGHVS; CDR2 reads FNYEAQ.

The J gene is TRBJ2-3, the V gene TRBV5-1, with 9 bases that match TRBD2. Trimming took 4 bases from V and 4 from J; bases not matched to a gene: 13. This CDR3 contains 17 residues. Germline values: CDR1 SGHRS, CDR2 YFSETQ. CDR3 sequence reads: CASSPLTAGGTSDTQYF. CDR3 nucleotide sequence: TGCGCCAGCAGCCCTTTAACAGCGGGAGGAACTTCAGATACGCAGTATTTT.

The rearrangement joins TRBV5-6 to TRBJ2-7; 12 bases map to TRBD1. The CDR3 runs to 14 residues. Germline values: CDR1 SGHDT, CDR2 YYEEEE. Trimming cost V 3 bases and J 6 bases; bases outside gene matches: 4. As DNA, the CDR3 is TGTGCCAGCAGCTGGGGGACAGGGGGCAGCGAGCAGTACTTC. It encodes CASSWGTGGSEQYF.

V and J are TRBV7-2 and TRBJ2-5; D unclear. Germline lookup yields CDR1 SGHTA and CDR2 FQGNSA. The germline V and J ends were trimmed by 1 base and 7 bases, with 7 bases remaining between them. This CDR3 is built from 12 residues. The CDR3 coding sequence is TGTGCCAGCAGCTTAGATTCGGGGACCCAGTACTTC. Protein sequence: CASSLDSGTQYF.

This clone was seen only once. V gene TRBV5-1 combines with J gene TRBJ2-1; TRBD1 matches at 9 bases. The CDR3 consists of 16 residues. CDR1 is SGHRS, CDR2 YFSETQ, per germline. V was clipped by 3 bases and J by 6 bases; unmatched bases: 10. This chain's CDR3 is CASSYPPGQGLNEQFF. The CDR3 DNA reads as TGCGCCAGCAGCTACCCCCCGGGACAGGGCCTCAATGAGCAGTTCTTC.

The chain recombines TRBV10-1 with TRBJ2-3, with 8 nucleotides matching TRBD1. Germline V gene data show CDR1 as WNHNN and CDR2 as SYGVQD (reference sequence). The V and J ends lost 0 bases and 5 bases, in that order; junction bases with no gene match: 1. CDR3 length: 14 residues. This CDR3 reads CASSESTGGDTQYF. For the CDR3, the DNA is TGCGCCAGCAGTGAGTCAACAGGGGGAGATACGCAGTATTTT.

The DNA for the CDR3 is TGTGCCAGCAGCTCGGGACTAGCGGGGAAAGAGACCCAGTACTTC. Translated: CASSSGLAGKETQYF. The rearrangement joins TRBV27 to TRBJ2-5; 13 positions match TRBD2. V was pared by 6 bases and J by 3 bases, with 4 bases of the junction left unmatched. The CDR3 has 15 residues. CDR1 and CDR2 from the germline V gene are MNHEY and SMNVEV (reference sequence).

The CDR3 coding sequence is TGCGCCAGCAGCATATCCTCGGCGGGGGTAGCAGGAAACACCATATATTTT. Translation gives CASSISSAGVAGNTIYF. V gene TRBV4-3 combines with J gene TRBJ1-3; a weak D match, TRBD1 (5 bases). The germline V and J ends were trimmed by 5 bases and 4 bases, with 21 bases remaining between them. The CDR3 is 17 residues long. Per germline, CDR1 LGHNA and CDR2 YSLEER.

The chain links TRBV9 to TRBJ2-5; maybe TRBD2 (6 bases). The CDR3 loop spans 14 amino acids. Between the trimmed V and J ends, which lost 0 bases and 5 bases, there was a span of 11 bases. Germline-derived CDR1 and CDR2 are SGDLS and YYNGEE. The CDR3 nucleotides read TGTGCCAGCAGCGTAGGGGGAGGTGTGGAGACCCAGTACTTC. Translation gives CASSVGGGVETQYF.

The chain uses TRBV6-1 and TRBJ2-4; a weak D match, TRBD2 (7 bases). Per the germline V gene, CDR1 is MNHNS and CDR2 is SASEGT. The CDR3 loop spans 14 amino acids. V lost 0 bases, J lost 7 bases, and 10 bases lay in between. The CDR3 DNA follows: TGTGCCAGCAGTGAAGCAGGGGGAGGGAACATTCAGTACTTC. Translating gives CASSEAGGGNIQYF.

This clone was observed a single time. This rearrangement joins TRBV10-3 to TRBJ2-1; 12 bases line up with TRBD2. There are 16 residues in the CDR3. The V and J ends lost 7 bases and 2 bases, in that order; junction bases with no gene match: 6. Germline loops: CDR1 ENHRY, CDR2 SYGVKD. CDR3 sequence (DNA): TGTGCCATCACCCAGACTAGCGGGAGAACCTACAATGAGCAGTTCTTC. This sequence encodes CAITQTSGRTYNEQFF.

The V call is TRBV4-1, the J call TRBJ1-2, with 8 bases fitting TRBD1. V was clipped by 4 bases and J by 7 bases; unmatched bases: 17. Germline CDR1 and CDR2: MGHRA and YSYEKL. CDR3 length: 17 amino acids. The CDR3 coding sequence is TGCGCCAGCAGCCGAATTTCTACACCGGACAGGGAAAGTGGCTACACCTTC. Encoded protein: CASSRISTPDRESGYTF.

The chain is built from TRBV5-1 and TRBJ1-6, with 10 bases aligning to TRBD1. The V and J ends lost 4 bases and 8 bases, in that order; junction bases with no gene match: 6. From germline, CDR1 is SGHRS and CDR2 YFSETQ. The CDR3 length is 15 residues. The CDR3 reads CASSAGTGVDSPLHF. DNA of the CDR3: TGCGCCAGCAGCGCCGGGACAGGGGTTGATTCACCCCTCCACTTT.

The chain is built from TRBV7-9 and TRBJ1-2; TRBD1 aligns across 11 bases. In germline, CDR1 is SEHNR, CDR2 FQNEAQ (reference sequence). The CDR3 covers 16 residues. Unmatched junction bases numbered 7, after V lost 5 bases and J lost 2 bases. DNA for the CDR3: TGTGCCAGCAGCACGGACAGGGGGCGCACAAACTATGGCTACACCTTC. This translates into CASSTDRGRTNYGYTF.

The V call is TRBV10-3, the J call TRBJ1-4; D gene ambiguous. CDR3 length: 14 residues. V lost 9 bases, J lost 8 bases, and 19 bases lay in between. Germline V CDR1 and CDR2: ENHRY, SYGVKD. CDR3 amino acids: CAIGGPQVGEKLFF. In nucleotides, the CDR3 is TGTGCCATTGGTGGGCCCCAGGTTGGAGAAAAACTGTTTTTT.

The chain employs TRBV19 and TRBJ2-3, with 9 bases identical to TRBD1. J was trimmed by 3 bases and V by 9 bases; bases with no gene match: 10. Per the germline V gene, CDR1 is LNHDA and CDR2 is SQIVND (reference sequence). The CDR3 contains 15 residues. The CDR3 DNA is TGTGCCAGCAGTGAGGCGGGACAGGGAACAGATACGCAGTATTTT. This gives the protein CASSEAGQGTDTQYF. Combining the CDR3 with reference TRBV19 and TRBJ2-3 gives the whole variable domain DGGITQSPKYLFRKEGQNVTLSCEQNLNHDAMYWYRQDPGQGLRLIYYSQIVNDFQKGDIAEGYSVSREKKESFPLTVTSAQKNPTAFYLCASSEAGQGTDTQYFGPGTRLTVL.